This T cell receptor beta chain was identified during a study of early T cells in non-severe SARS-CoV-2 infection. This CDR3 comprises 14 residues. The germline V gene encodes CDR1 MNHNY and CDR2 SVGAGI (reference sequence). Trimming cost V 3 bases and J 2 bases, with 10 bases left between them. TCRdb redid the calling of the 5' RACE reads with MiXCR, one entry per CDR3 protein. Among 70,000 or so distinct CDR3 sequences, roughly a tenth were seen once, and the ten largest hold 6% to 8%. This rearrangement joins TRBV6-6 to TRBJ2-5, with D perhaps matching TRBD2 (5 bases). The source was whole blood, collected at baseline. This TCR derives from an adult who was a healthcare worker with PCR-confirmed SARS-CoV-2 infection or an uninfected control (not recorded which). The CDR3 coding sequence is TGTGCCAGCAGTTATCCGGGATATCAAGAGACCCAGTACTTC. The encoded protein is CASSYPGYQETQYF.